The 3 T cell receptor beta chains reported below all come from one sample, sequenced in a study of cytotoxic CD8 clonotypes in ibrutinib-treated CLL. TCRdb's table, derived via immunoSEQ multiplex PCR, lists solely in-frame clones and lacks some. The table includes about 160,000 clones, about four fifths detected once. The sample in question was PBMCs, obtained after 12 months of ibrutinib treatment. The receptors here all came from a human donor with chronic lymphocytic leukemia.

The gene calls are TRBV7-3 and TRBJ2-2, with a weak D call TRBD2 (6 bases). There are 17 residues in the CDR3. Trimming stripped 5 bases from V and 4 bases from J, with 20 bases between. CDR1 is SGHTA, CDR2 FQGTGA, per germline. CDR3 bases: TGTGCCAGCAGCCCCTATTTAGTGGGAGGTCTCACCGGGGAGCTGTTTTTT. Translating gives CASSPYLVGGLTGELFF.

In this sample, this clone turned up once. The rearrangement links TRBV6-5 to TRBJ1-6, with 10 bases matching TRBD1. V was clipped by 5 bases and J by 9 bases; unmatched bases: 1. CDR3 length equals 13 residues. Germline CDR1 is MNHEY and CDR2 is SVGAGI. CDR3 residues: CASSGQGGSPLHF. Here the CDR3 DNA reads TGTGCCAGCAGTGGACAGGGGGGTTCACCCCTCCACTTT.

This chain connects TRBV6-1 to TRBJ1-5; D might be TRBD1 (6 bases). V lost 7 bases, J lost 0 bases, and 13 bases lay in between. This CDR3 is built from 15 residues. Germline assignment: CDR1 MNHNS and CDR2 SASEGT. CDR3 in DNA: TGTGCCAGCACCGTACACAGGGATAGCAATCAGCCCCAGCATTTT. It specifies CASTVHRDSNQPQHF.